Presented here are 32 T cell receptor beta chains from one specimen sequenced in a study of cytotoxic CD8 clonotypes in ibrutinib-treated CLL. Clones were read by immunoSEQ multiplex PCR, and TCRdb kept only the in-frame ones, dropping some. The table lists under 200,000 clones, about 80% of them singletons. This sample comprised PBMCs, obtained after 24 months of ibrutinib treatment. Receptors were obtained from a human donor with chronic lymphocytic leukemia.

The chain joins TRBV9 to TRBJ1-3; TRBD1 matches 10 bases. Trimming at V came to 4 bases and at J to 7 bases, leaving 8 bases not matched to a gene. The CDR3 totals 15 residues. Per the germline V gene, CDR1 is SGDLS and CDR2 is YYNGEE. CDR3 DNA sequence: TGTGCCAGCAGCACGCCCGGGACAGGGGCGAACACCATATATTTT. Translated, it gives CASSTPGTGANTIYF.

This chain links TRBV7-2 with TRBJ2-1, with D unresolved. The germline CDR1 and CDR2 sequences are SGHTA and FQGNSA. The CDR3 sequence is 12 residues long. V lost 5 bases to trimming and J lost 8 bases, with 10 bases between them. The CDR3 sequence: CASSPSKYEQFF. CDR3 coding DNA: TGTGCCAGCAGCCCCTCGAAGTATGAGCAGTTCTTC.

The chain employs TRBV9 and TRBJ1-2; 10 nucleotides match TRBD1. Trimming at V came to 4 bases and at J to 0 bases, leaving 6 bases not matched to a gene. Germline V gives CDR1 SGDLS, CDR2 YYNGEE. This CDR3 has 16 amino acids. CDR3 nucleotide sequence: TGTGCCAGCAGCCCTAGAGGGACAGGGGCTAACTATGGCTACACCTTC. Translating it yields CASSPRGTGANYGYTF.

The CDR3 protein is CASSLWTGGGNYGYTF. CDR3 coding DNA: TGTGCCAGCAGTTTATGGACAGGGGGCGGAAACTATGGCTACACCTTC. V is TRBV28 and J is TRBJ1-2; TRBD1 aligns across 10 bases. Per the germline V gene, CDR1 is MDHEN and CDR2 is SYDVKM. This CDR3 has 16 residues. The V segment lost 0 bases and the J segment 2 bases; nucleotides outside the gene matches: 3.

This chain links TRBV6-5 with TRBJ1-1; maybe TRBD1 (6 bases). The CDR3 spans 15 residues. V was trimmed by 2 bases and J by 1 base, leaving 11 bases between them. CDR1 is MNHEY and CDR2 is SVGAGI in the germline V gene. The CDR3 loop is CASSYGGHKNTEAFF. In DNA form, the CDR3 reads TGTGCCAGCAGTTACGGGGGACACAAGAACACTGAAGCTTTCTTT.

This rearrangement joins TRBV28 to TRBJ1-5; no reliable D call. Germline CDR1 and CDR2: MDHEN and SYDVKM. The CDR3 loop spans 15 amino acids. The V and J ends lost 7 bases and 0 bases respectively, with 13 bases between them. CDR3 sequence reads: CASTGSFYSNQPQHF. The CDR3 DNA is TGTGCCAGCACGGGGAGTTTTTATAGCAATCAGCCCCAGCATTTT.

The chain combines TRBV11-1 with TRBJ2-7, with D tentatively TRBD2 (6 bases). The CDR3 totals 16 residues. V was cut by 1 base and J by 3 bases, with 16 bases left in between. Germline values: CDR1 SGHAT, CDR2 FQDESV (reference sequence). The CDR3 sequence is CASSLVGSSGYYEQYF. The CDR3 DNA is TGTGCCAGCAGCTTAGTCGGGAGTAGCGGATACTACGAGCAGTACTTC.

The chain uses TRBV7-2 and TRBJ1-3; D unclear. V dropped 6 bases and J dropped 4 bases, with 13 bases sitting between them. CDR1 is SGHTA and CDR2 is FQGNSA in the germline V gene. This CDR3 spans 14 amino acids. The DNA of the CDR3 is TGTGCCAGCAGATTGACTCAAGCCGGAAACACCATATATTTT. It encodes CASRLTQAGNTIYF.

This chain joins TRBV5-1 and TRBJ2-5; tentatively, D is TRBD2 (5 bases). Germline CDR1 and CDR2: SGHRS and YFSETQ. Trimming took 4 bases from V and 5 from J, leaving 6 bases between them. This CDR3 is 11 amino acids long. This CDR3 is CASSGEETQYF. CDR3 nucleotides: TGCGCCAGCAGCGGGGAGGAGACCCAGTACTTC.

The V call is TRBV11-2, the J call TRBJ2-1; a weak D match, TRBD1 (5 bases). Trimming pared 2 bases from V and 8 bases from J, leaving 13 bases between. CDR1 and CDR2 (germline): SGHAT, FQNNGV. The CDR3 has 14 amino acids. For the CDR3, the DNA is TGTGCCAGCAGCTTACCTCCGGACAAGGATGAGCAGTTCTTC. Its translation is CASSLPPDKDEQFF. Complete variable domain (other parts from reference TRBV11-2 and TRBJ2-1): EAGVAQSPRYKIIEKRQSVAFWCNPISGHATLYWYQQILGQGPKLLIQFQNNGVVDDSQLPKDRFSAERLKGVDSTLKIQPAKLEDSAVYLCASSLPPDKDEQFFGPGTRLTVL.

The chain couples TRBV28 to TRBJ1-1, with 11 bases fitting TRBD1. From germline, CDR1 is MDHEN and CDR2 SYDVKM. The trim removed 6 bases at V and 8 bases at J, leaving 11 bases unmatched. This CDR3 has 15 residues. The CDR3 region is CASSLGTGGSREAFF. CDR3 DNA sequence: TGTGCCAGCAGCCTCGGGACAGGGGGGTCTAGAGAAGCTTTCTTT.

The CDR3: CATTQDRAYGYTF. The CDR3 nucleotides are TGTGCCACCACCCAAGACAGGGCCTATGGCTACACCTTC. This chain connects TRBV15 to TRBJ1-2, with 7 positions matching TRBD1. V gave up 7 bases and J gave up 4 bases; unmatched junction bases: 6. The CDR3 has 13 amino acids. The germline V gene encodes CDR1 LNHNV and CDR2 YYDKDF (reference sequence).

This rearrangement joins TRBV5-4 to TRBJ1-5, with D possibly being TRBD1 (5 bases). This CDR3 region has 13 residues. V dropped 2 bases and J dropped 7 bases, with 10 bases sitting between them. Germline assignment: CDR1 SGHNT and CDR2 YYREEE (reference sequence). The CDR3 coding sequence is TGTGCCAGCAGCTTTCAGGGTAGCCAGCCCCAGCATTTT. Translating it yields CASSFQGSQPQHF.

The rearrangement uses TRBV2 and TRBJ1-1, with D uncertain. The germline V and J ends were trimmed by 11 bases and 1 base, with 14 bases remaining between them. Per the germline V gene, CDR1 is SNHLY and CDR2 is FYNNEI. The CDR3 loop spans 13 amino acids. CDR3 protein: CASSGSRNTEAFF. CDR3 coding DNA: TGTGCCTCCAGTGGGAGCAGGAACACTGAAGCTTTCTTT.

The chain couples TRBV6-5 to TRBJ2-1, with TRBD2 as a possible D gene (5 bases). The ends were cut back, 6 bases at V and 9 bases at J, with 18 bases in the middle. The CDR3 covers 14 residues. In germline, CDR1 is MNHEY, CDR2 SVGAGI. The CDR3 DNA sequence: TGTGCCAGCAGGGACTTCACGTCCCGGGGTGAGCAGTTCTTC. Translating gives CASRDFTSRGEQFF.

The CDR3 coding sequence is TGTGCCAGCAGCCAAAGGGACAAGGACAATCAGCCCCAGCATTTT. Translation gives CASSQRDKDNQPQHF. The chain links TRBV4-2 to TRBJ1-5, with a possible D match to TRBD1 (6 bases). The CDR3 loop spans 15 amino acids. Trimming took 2 bases from V and 3 from J, leaving 11 bases between them. In germline, CDR1 is LGHNA, CDR2 YNFKEQ.

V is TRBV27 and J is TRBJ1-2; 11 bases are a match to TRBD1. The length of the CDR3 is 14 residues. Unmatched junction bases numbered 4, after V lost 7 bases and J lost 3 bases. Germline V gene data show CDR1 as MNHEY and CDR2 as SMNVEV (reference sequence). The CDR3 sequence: CASTPGQGDYGYTF. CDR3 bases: TGTGCCAGCACCCCGGGACAGGGGGACTATGGCTACACCTTC.

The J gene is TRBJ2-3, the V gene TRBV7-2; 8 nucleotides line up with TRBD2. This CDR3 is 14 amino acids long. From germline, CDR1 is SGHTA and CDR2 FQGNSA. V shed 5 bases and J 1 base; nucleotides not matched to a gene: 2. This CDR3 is CASSTAGGTDTQYF. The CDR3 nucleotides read TGTGCCAGCAGCACAGCGGGGGGCACAGATACGCAGTATTTT.

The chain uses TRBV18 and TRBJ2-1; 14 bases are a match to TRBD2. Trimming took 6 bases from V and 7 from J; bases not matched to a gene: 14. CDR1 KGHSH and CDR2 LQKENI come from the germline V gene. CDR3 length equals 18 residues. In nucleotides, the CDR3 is TGTGCCAGCTCCCCCGGACTAGCGGGAGGCCAAAAGGGAAATGAGCAGTTCTTC. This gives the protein CASSPGLAGGQKGNEQFF. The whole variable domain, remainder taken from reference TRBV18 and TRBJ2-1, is NAGVMQNPRHLVRRRGQEARLRCSPMKGHSHVYWYRQLPEEGLKFMVYLQKENIIDESGMPKERFSAEFPKEGPSILRIQQVVRGDSAAYFCASSPGLAGGQKGNEQFFGPGTRLTVL.

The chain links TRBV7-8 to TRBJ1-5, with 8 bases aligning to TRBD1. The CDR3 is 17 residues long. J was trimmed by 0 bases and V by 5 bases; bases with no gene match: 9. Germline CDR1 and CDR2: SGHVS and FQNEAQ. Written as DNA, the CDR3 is TGTGCCAGCAGCGGGAGACAGGGGCTTTATAGCAATCAGCCCCAGCATTTT. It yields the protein CASSGRQGLYSNQPQHF.

The chain's CDR3 is CASSPGGKINYGYTF. DNA for the CDR3: TGTGCCAGCAGCCCCGGGGGGAAAATTAACTATGGCTACACCTTC. The chain employs TRBV7-2 and TRBJ1-2; D is possibly TRBD1 (5 bases). This CDR3 region has 15 residues. The germline V gene encodes CDR1 SGHTA and CDR2 FQGNSA. Trimming cost V 5 bases and J 1 base, with 14 bases left between them.

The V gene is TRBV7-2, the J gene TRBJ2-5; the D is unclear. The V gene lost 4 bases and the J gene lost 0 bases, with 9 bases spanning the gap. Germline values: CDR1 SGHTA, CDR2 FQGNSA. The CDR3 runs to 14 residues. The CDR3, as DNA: TGTGCCAGCAGCTCGAGACCGTACCAAGAGACCCAGTACTTC. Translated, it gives CASSSRPYQETQYF.

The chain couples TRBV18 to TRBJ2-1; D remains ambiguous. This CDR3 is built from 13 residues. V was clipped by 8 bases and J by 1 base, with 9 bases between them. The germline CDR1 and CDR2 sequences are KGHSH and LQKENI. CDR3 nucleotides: TGTGCCAGCAGTTTGGGGTCCTACAATGAGCAGTTCTTC. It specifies CASSLGSYNEQFF.

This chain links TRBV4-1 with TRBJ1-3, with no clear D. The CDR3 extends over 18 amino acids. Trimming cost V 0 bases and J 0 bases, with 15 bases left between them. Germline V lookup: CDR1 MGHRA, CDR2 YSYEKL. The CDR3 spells CASSQENRPFYSGNTIYF. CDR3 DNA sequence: TGCGCCAGCAGCCAAGAAAATCGACCCTTCTACTCTGGAAACACCATATATTTT.

CDR3 nucleotides: TGCGCCAGCAGCCTCTGGACAGGCTTCACTGAAGCTTTCTTT. It specifies CASSLWTGFTEAFF. This chain links TRBV5-1 with TRBJ1-1; 7 nucleotides align to TRBD1. Germline trimming cut 4 bases from V and 4 bases from J; bases unmatched to any gene: 7. CDR1 and CDR2 from the germline V gene are SGHRS and YFSETQ. This CDR3 has 14 amino acids.

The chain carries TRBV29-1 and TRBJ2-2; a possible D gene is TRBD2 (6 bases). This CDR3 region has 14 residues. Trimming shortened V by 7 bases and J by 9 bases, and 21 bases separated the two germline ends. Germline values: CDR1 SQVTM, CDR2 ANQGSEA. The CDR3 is CSGSIGLTSWELFF. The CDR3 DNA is TGCAGCGGTTCTATAGGTCTTACTAGCTGGGAGCTGTTTTTT.

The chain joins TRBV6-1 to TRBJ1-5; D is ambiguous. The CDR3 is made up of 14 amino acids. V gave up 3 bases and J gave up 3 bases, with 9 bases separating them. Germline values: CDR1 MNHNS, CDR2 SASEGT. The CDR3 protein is CASSDYRFNQPQHF. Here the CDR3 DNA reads TGTGCCAGCAGTGATTACCGGTTCAATCAGCCCCAGCATTTT.

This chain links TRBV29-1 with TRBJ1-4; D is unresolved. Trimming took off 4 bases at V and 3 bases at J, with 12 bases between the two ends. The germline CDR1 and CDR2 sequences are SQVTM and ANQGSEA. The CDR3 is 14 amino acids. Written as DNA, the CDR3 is TGCAGCGTTGGGTACAGAGGGTCTAATGAAAAACTGTTTTTT. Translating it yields CSVGYRGSNEKLFF. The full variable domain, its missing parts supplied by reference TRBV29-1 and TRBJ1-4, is SAVISQKPSRDICQRGTSLTIQCQVDSQVTMMFWYRQQPGQSLTLIATANQGSEATYESGFVIDKFPISRPNLTFSTLTVSNMSPEDSSIYLCSVGYRGSNEKLFFGSGTQLSVL.

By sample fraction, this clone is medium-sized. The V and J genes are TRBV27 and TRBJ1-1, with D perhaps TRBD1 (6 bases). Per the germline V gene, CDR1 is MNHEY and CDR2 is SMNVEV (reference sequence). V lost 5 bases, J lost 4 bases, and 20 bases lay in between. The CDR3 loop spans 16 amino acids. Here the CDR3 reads CASSRGVGGGGTEAFF. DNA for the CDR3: TGTGCCAGCAGTAGAGGAGTAGGGGGGGGAGGCACTGAAGCTTTCTTT.

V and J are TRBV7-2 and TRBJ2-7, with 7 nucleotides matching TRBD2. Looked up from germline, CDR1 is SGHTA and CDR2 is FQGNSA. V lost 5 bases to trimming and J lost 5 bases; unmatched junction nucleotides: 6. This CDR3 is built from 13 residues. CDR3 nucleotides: TGTGCCAGCAGCCCCGGGGGGTGGGACGAGCAGTACTTC. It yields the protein CASSPGGWDEQYF.

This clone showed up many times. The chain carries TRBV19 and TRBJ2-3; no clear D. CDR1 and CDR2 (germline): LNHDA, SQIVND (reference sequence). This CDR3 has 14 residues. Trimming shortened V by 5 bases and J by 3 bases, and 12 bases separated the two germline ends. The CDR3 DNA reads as TGTGCCAGTAGTCCCTTGGCCGGGACAGATACGCAGTATTTT. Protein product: CASSPLAGTDTQYF.

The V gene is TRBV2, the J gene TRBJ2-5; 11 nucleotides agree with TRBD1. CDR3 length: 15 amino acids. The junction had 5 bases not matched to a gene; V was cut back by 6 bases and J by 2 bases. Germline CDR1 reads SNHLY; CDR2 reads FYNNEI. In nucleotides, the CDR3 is TGTGCCAGCAGACACCGGGACAGGGGGCAAGAGACCCAGTACTTC. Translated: CASRHRDRGQETQYF. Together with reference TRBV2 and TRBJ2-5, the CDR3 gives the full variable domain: EPEVTQTPSHQVTQMGQEVILRCVPISNHLYFYWYRQILGQKVEFLVSFYNNEISEKSEIFDDQFSVERPDGSNFTLKIRSTKLEDSAMYFCASRHRDRGQETQYFGPGTRLLVL.